A single sample is the source of the 28 T cell receptor beta chains below, sequenced in a study of Graves' ophthalmopathy and Graves' hyperthyroidism. The authors amplified TCR beta CDR3 regions, and they did so from RNA transcripts for repertoire sequencing. The authors performed first-round RT-PCR with HTBI primers and then a second-round multiplex PCR. MiXCR, run by TCRdb on the multiplex PCR reads, gives a single entry per CDR3 protein. This table has roughly 220,000 distinct CDR3 sequences, 45% to 55% appearing once. The sequenced sample consisted of peripheral blood. These receptors came from an adult man with Graves' ophthalmopathy.

In its sample, this clonotype was seen a few times. V gene TRBV5-1 combines with J gene TRBJ1-4; D is perhaps TRBD1 (5 bases). The CDR3 runs to 13 residues. V shed 7 bases and J shed 1 base, with 8 bases lying between them. The germline gives CDR1 SGHRS, CDR2 YFSETQ. Here the CDR3 DNA reads TGCGCCAGCTCGGGGGTAACTAATGAAAAACTGTTTTTT. Translation: CASSGVTNEKLFF.

In this sample, this clonotype turned up once. The CDR3 DNA follows: TGCAGCCTACGGACGGGCTATGGCTACACCTTC. Translation: CSLRTGYGYTF. This chain links TRBV29-1 with TRBJ1-2; D gene uncertain. Germline loops: CDR1 SQVTM, CDR2 ANQGSEA. V was cut by 8 bases and J by 4 bases, with 11 bases left in between. CDR3 length: 11 residues. Supplemented by reference TRBV29-1 and TRBJ1-2, the full variable domain reads SAVISQKPSRDICQRGTSLTIQCQVDSQVTMMFWYRQQPGQSLTLIATANQGSEATYESGFVIDKFPISRPNLTFSTLTVSNMSPEDSSIYLCSLRTGYGYTFGSGTRLTVV.

This clonotype has just a few counts. The gene calls are TRBV14 and TRBJ1-1; D is uncertain. The CDR3 loop spans 13 amino acids. V lost 2 bases, J lost 1 base, and 5 bases lay in between. The germline V gene has CDR1 SGHDN and CDR2 FVKESK. For the CDR3, the DNA is TGTGCCAGCAGCCAAAGCACGAACACTGAAGCTTTCTTT. Its protein product is CASSQSTNTEAFF.

The V call is TRBV20-1, the J call TRBJ1-2, with D possibly matching TRBD1 (6 bases). The CDR3 totals 13 residues. V lost 3 bases and J lost 4, with 12 bases in between. CDR1 DFQATT and CDR2 SNEGSKA come from the germline V gene (reference sequence). Here the CDR3 DNA reads TGCAGTGCTAGGGAGCAGGGGCCCTATGGCTACACCTTC. Amino acid sequence: CSAREQGPYGYTF.

The chain is built from TRBV6-1 and TRBJ1-1; weak D call: TRBD1 (5 bases). Trimming pared 1 base from V and 1 base from J, leaving 10 bases between. In germline, CDR1 is MNHNS, CDR2 SASEGT. The CDR3 runs to 15 residues. CDR3 sequence: CASSEVLGGNTEAFF. CDR3 sequence (DNA): TGTGCCAGCAGTGAAGTCCTTGGGGGGAACACTGAAGCTTTCTTT.

This clonotype turned up a few times. This chain uses TRBV14 with TRBJ1-1; TRBD1 might be the D (5 bases). CDR1 SGHDN and CDR2 FVKESK come from the germline V gene. V lost 4 bases and J lost 1, with 10 bases in between. CDR3 length: 14 amino acids. The CDR3 bases are TGTGCCAGCAGCCGGCAGGGCTGGAACACTGAAGCTTTCTTT. It translates to CASSRQGWNTEAFF.

V is TRBV7-3 and J is TRBJ1-2; no clear D gene. The germline CDR1 and CDR2 sequences are SGHTA and FQGTGA. Trimming stripped 2 bases from V and 2 bases from J, with 12 bases between. CDR3 size: 15 residues. The CDR3 sequence is CASSLDGSVNYGYTF. CDR3 nucleotides: TGTGCCAGCAGCTTAGATGGCAGTGTGAACTATGGCTACACCTTC. Together with reference TRBV7-3 and TRBJ1-2, the CDR3 gives the full variable domain: GAGVSQTPSNKVTEKGKYVELRCDPISGHTALYWYRQSLGQGPEFLIYFQGTGAADDSGLPNDRFFAVRPEGSVSTLKIQRTERGDSAVYLCASSLDGSVNYGYTFGSGTRLTVV.

DNA for the CDR3: TGTGCCAGCAGCGTAGCTGGGACAAGGAACGAGCAGTACTTC. Protein sequence: CASSVAGTRNEQYF. The genes are TRBV9 and TRBJ2-7, with a tentative D call TRBD1 (6 bases). Deletions cut 0 bases from V and 5 bases from J, with 12 bases between. The CDR3 has 14 amino acids. Germline assignment: CDR1 SGDLS and CDR2 YYNGEE.

This clonotype was seen only once. The V call is TRBV7-2, the J call TRBJ2-7, with TRBD2 matching over 11 bases. This CDR3 spans 15 amino acids. CDR1 SGHTA and CDR2 FQGNSA come from the germline V gene. After removal of 1 base from V and 4 bases from J, the junction contained 3 bases not matched to a gene. This CDR3 is CASSLDASGRYEQYF. In DNA, the CDR3 is TGTGCCAGCAGCTTAGACGCTAGCGGGAGGTACGAGCAGTACTTC.

In this sample, this clonotype turned up a few times. The chain links TRBV11-2 to TRBJ1-6; weak D call: TRBD1 (6 bases). V lost 0 bases to trimming and J lost 9 bases, with 12 bases between them. Looked up from germline, CDR1 is SGHAT and CDR2 is FQNNGV. The CDR3 length is 15 residues. The CDR3 sequence: CASSLEAGASSPLHF. The DNA for the CDR3 is TGTGCCAGCAGCTTAGAGGCAGGGGCGAGTTCACCCCTCCACTTT.

V and J are TRBV2 and TRBJ1-2, with 8 bases aligning to TRBD1. J was trimmed by 7 bases and V by 4 bases; bases with no gene match: 5. Per germline, CDR1 SNHLY and CDR2 FYNNEI. The CDR3 runs 13 residues. CDR3 DNA sequence: TGTGCCAGCAGTGTGGACAGGGTCGCTGGCTACACCTTC. Protein sequence: CASSVDRVAGYTF.

The chain carries TRBV7-2 and TRBJ2-7, with TRBD2 matching over 8 bases. The assigned J gene may be wrong: the sequence end matches TRBJ2-1 better. From germline, CDR1 is SGHTA and CDR2 FQGNSA. This CDR3 contains 14 residues. DNA of the CDR3: TGTGCCAGCAGCTACAGCGGGAGTTACAATGAGCAGTTCTTC. Its protein product is CASSYSGSYNEQFF.

The gene calls are TRBV19 and TRBJ2-7; 8 nucleotides align to TRBD1. Trimming removed 5 bases from V and 3 bases from J; junction bases left unmatched: 9. CDR1 and CDR2 from the germline V gene are LNHDA and SQIVND (reference sequence). This CDR3 has 15 amino acids. CDR3 nucleotide sequence: TGTGCCAGTAGTGGGGTCAGGGGGCCTGGCTACGAGCAGTACTTC. Amino acid sequence: CASSGVRGPGYEQYF.

As DNA, the CDR3 is TGCGCCAGCAGCTTAACCAGGGTGGAAGGCGAGCAGTACTTC. Its translation is CASSLTRVEGEQYF. The rearrangement uses TRBV5-1 and TRBJ2-7, with D possibly TRBD1 on 5 matching bases. Germline V gene sequence: CDR1 SGHRS, CDR2 YFSETQ. This CDR3 spans 14 amino acids. With 2 bases removed from V and 6 bases from J, the gap between germline ends came to 15 bases.

This clonotype was detected only a few times. The gene calls are TRBV2 and TRBJ2-2; D gene unclear. The CDR3 length is 15 residues. V was shortened by 8 bases and J by 8 bases, with 21 bases between the two germline ends. The germline gives CDR1 SNHLY, CDR2 FYNNEI. For the CDR3, the DNA is TGTGCCAGCCTCGAGACTGCTAACCCTCGGGGGGAGCTGTTTTTT. Translating it yields CASLETANPRGELFF.

CDR3 bases: TGTGTCACCGCTGGACAGAACACCGGGGAGCTGTTTTTT. Protein: CVTAGQNTGELFF. V usage is TRBV6-5 and J usage is TRBJ2-2; D is perhaps TRBD1 (5 bases). This CDR3 contains 13 residues. Germline V gene data show CDR1 as MNHEY and CDR2 as SVGAGI.

This clonotype was detected many times. The CDR3 region has the DNA TGTGCCAGCAGTGACTTAGAACGTAATTCACCCCTCCACTTT. Protein product: CASSDLERNSPLHF. V is TRBV2 and J is TRBJ1-6; D is uncertain. Germline lookup yields CDR1 SNHLY and CDR2 FYNNEI. The CDR3 loop spans 14 amino acids. Trimming stripped 3 bases from V and 6 bases from J, with 9 bases between.

The chain joins TRBV9 to TRBJ2-6, with 8 bases identical to TRBD1. Germline V CDR1 and CDR2: SGDLS, YYNGEE. The CDR3 is made up of 17 amino acids. J gave up 0 bases and V 4 bases, and 6 bases lay outside the gene matches. The CDR3 is CASSSRQGSSGANVLTF. As DNA, the CDR3 is TGTGCCAGCAGCTCGAGACAGGGGAGCTCTGGGGCCAACGTCCTGACTTTC.

This clonotype has just one count. The CDR3 loop reads CATSRSSGAHEQYF. In DNA, the CDR3 is TGTGCCACCAGCAGATCTAGCGGGGCCCACGAGCAGTACTTC. The rearrangement uses TRBV15 and TRBJ2-7, with 9 bases lining up with TRBD2. V lost 2 bases, J lost 5 bases, and 4 bases stayed unmatched. The germline V gene has CDR1 LNHNV and CDR2 YYDKDF (reference sequence). CDR3 length: 14 amino acids. The full variable domain, its missing parts supplied by reference TRBV15 and TRBJ2-7, is DAMVIQNPRYQVTQFGKPVTLSCSQTLNHNVMYWYQQKSSQAPKLLFHYYDKDFNNEADTPDNFQSRRPNTSFCFLDIRSPGLGDTAMYLCATSRSSGAHEQYFGPGTRLTVT.

The genes are TRBV20-1 and TRBJ2-5; possibly TRBD1 or TRBD2 for D (5 bases each). Per germline, CDR1 DFQATT and CDR2 SNEGSKA (reference sequence). Trimming stripped 5 bases from V and 2 bases from J, with 12 bases between. The CDR3 runs to 13 residues. CDR3 sequence reads: CSAGGRRQETQYF. The CDR3 DNA is TGCAGTGCTGGGGGACGGAGACAAGAGACCCAGTACTTC.

This clonotype was seen at least ten times. This sequence joins TRBV10-3 and TRBJ1-1; D is possibly TRBD1 (5 bases). Trimming took off 2 bases at V and 4 bases at J, with 17 bases between the two ends. CDR3 length: 16 residues. The germline gives CDR1 ENHRY, CDR2 SYGVKD. The DNA for the CDR3 is TGTGCCATCAGTGAGAGCCAGGGTATGAGGGGCACTGAAGCTTTCTTT. The encoded protein is CAISESQGMRGTEAFF.

This clonotype has more than one count but fewer than ten. The rearrangement links TRBV19 to TRBJ1-3; D call uncertain. The ends were cut back, 3 bases at V and 0 bases at J, with 15 bases in the middle. The CDR3 is 17 amino acids. The germline V gene encodes CDR1 LNHDA and CDR2 SQIVND (reference sequence). CDR3 residues: CASSMKGLSSSGNTIYF. CDR3 coding DNA: TGTGCCAGTAGTATGAAGGGTCTCTCGAGCTCTGGAAACACCATATATTTT.

The rearrangement links TRBV29-1 to TRBJ2-7, with 9 bases fitting TRBD2. This CDR3 is built from 17 residues. V shed 5 bases and J 3 bases; nucleotides not matched to a gene: 17. In germline, CDR1 is SQVTM, CDR2 ANQGSEA. CDR3 in DNA: TGCAGCGTTTTACCCCCACCGGGACTAGCTACCAACTACGAGCAGTACTTC. Its translation is CSVLPPPGLATNYEQYF.

This clonotype showed up just a few times. V usage is TRBV7-2 and J usage is TRBJ2-7; D might be TRBD1 (6 bases). V lost 1 base, J lost 5 bases, and 12 bases lay in between. The germline gives CDR1 SGHTA, CDR2 FQGNSA. The CDR3 runs 14 residues. CDR3 loop: CASSLDQGTHEQYF. The CDR3 coding sequence is TGTGCCAGCAGCTTAGACCAGGGGACCCACGAGCAGTACTTC. Complete variable domain (other parts from reference TRBV7-2 and TRBJ2-7): GAGVSQSPSNKVTEKGKDVELRCDPISGHTALYWYRQSLGQGLEFLIYFQGNSAPDKSGLPSDRFSAERTGGSVSTLTIQRTQQEDSAVYLCASSLDQGTHEQYFGPGTRLTVT.

The chain recombines TRBV10-3 with TRBJ1-2, with TRBD1 matching over 8 bases. The V segment lost 10 bases and the J segment 2 bases; nucleotides outside the gene matches: 12. Per the germline V gene, CDR1 is ENHRY and CDR2 is SYGVKD. This CDR3 contains 15 residues. The CDR3 bases are TGTGCCAGCATTGAACAGGGGGGACTCAACTATGGCTACACCTTC. Translated, it gives CASIEQGGLNYGYTF.

J is TRBJ1-4 and V is TRBV5-8; 10 bases are shared with TRBD1. Trimming at V came to 4 bases and at J to 6 bases, leaving 6 bases not matched to a gene. CDR3 size: 15 residues. Germline-derived CDR1 and CDR2 are SGHTS and YDEGEE. The CDR3 bases are TGTGCCAGCAGCCAAACCGGGACAGGGGATGAAAAACTGTTTTTT. Residues: CASSQTGTGDEKLFF.

About this clonotype itself: The junction departs from germline at one end; a sequencing error may be responsible. V gene TRBV12-3 or TRBV12-4 combines with J gene TRBJ1-6, with 9 bases matching TRBD1. There are 16 residues in the CDR3. CDR3 nucleotide sequence: TGTGTCAGCAGGCTTGGGGACAGGGCGAAAGTTTCACCCCTCCACTTT. It codes for CVSRLGDRAKVSPLHF.

This clonotype has more than one count but fewer than ten. The rearrangement uses TRBV20-1 and TRBJ1-6, with 12 bases matching TRBD1. The CDR3 consists of 16 residues. CDR1 and CDR2 from the germline V gene are DFQATT and SNEGSKA (reference sequence). J gave up 8 bases and V 3 bases, and 8 bases lay outside the gene matches. This CDR3 reads CSARDRDRGPYSPLHF. DNA of the CDR3: TGCAGTGCTAGGGACAGGGACAGGGGGCCGTATTCACCCCTCCACTTT.